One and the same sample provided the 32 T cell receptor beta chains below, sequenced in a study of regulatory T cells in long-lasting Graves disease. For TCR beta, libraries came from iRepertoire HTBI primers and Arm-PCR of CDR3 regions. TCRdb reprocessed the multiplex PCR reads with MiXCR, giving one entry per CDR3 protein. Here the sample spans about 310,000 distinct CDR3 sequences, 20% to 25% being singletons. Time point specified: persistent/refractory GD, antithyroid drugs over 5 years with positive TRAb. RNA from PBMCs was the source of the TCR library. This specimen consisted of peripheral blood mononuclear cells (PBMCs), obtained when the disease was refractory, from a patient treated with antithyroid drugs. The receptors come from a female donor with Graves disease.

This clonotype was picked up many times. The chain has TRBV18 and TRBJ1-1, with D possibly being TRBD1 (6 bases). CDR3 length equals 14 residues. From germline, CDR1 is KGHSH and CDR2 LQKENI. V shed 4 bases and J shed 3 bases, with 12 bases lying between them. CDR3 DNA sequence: TGTGCCAGCTCACGATTTGACAGGTACACTGAAGCTTTCTTT. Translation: CASSRFDRYTEAFF. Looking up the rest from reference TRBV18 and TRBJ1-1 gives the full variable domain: NAGVMQNPRHLVRRRGQEARLRCSPMKGHSHVYWYRQLPEEGLKFMVYLQKENIIDESGMPKERFSAEFPKEGPSILRIQQVVRGDSAAYFCASSRFDRYTEAFFGQGTRLTVV.

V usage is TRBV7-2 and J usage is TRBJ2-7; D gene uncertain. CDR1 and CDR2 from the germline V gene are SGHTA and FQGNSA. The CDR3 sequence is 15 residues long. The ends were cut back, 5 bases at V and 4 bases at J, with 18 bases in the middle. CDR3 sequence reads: CASSPGKWRGYEQYF. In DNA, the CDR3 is TGTGCCAGCAGCCCGGGCAAGTGGCGTGGGTACGAGCAGTACTTC.

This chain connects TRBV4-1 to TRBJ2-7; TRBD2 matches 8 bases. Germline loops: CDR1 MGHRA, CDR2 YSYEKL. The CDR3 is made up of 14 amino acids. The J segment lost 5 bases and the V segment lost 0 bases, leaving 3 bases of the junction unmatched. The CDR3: CASSQEAGADEQYF. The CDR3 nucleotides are TGCGCCAGCAGCCAAGAAGCGGGGGCCGACGAGCAGTACTTC.

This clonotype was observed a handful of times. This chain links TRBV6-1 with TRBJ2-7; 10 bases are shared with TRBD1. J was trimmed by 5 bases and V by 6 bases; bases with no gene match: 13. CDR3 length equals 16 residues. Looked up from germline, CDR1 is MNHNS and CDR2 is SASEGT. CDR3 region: CASRMEGGTGVDEQYF. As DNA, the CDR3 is TGTGCCAGCAGAATGGAGGGCGGGACAGGGGTTGACGAGCAGTACTTC.

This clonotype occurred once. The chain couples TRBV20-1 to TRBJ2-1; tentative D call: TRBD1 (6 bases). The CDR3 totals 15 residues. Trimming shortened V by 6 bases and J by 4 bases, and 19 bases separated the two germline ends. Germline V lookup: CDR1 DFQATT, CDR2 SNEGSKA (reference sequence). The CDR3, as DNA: TGCAGTGCCCTTACTTGGGGGCAAGGGTACAATGAGCAGTTCTTC. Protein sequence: CSALTWGQGYNEQFF.

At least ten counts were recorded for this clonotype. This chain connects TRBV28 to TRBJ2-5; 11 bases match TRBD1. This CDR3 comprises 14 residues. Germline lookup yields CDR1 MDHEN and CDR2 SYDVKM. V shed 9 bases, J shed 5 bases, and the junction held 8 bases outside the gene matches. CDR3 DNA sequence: TGTGCCAGTACGGGACAGGGGGAGTGGGAGACCCAGTACTTC. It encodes CASTGQGEWETQYF.

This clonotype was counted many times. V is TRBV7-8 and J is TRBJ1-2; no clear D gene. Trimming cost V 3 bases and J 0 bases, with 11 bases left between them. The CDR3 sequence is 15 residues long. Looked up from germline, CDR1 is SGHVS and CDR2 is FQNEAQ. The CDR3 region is CASSLTWASNYGYTF. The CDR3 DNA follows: TGTGCCAGCAGCTTGACATGGGCATCTAACTATGGCTACACCTTC.

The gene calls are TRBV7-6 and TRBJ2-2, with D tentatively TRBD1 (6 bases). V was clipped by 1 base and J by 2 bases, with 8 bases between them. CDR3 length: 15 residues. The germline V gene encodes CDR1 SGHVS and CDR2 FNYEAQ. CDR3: CASSLEQGNTGELFF. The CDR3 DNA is TGTGCCAGCAGCTTAGAACAGGGAAACACCGGGGAGCTGTTTTTT.

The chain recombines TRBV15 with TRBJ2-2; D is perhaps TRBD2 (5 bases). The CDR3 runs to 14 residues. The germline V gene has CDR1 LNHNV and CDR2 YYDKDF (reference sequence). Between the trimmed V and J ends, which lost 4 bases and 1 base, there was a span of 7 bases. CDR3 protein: CATSTRENTGELFF. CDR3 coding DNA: TGTGCCACCAGCACTCGGGAGAACACCGGGGAGCTGTTTTTT.

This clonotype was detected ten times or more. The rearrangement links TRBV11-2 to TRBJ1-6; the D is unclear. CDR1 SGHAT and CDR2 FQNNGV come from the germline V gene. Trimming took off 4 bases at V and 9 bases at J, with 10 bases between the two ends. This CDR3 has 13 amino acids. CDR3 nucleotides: TGTGCCAGCAGCTCGAACTTCCGTTCACCCCTCCACTTT. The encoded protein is CASSSNFRSPLHF.

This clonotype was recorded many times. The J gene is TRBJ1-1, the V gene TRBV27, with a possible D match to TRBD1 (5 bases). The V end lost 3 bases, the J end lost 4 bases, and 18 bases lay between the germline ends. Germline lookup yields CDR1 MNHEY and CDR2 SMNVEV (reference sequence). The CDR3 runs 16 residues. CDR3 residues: CASSFKGAGAGTEAFF. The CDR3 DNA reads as TGTGCCAGCAGTTTCAAAGGCGCCGGGGCAGGCACTGAAGCTTTCTTT.

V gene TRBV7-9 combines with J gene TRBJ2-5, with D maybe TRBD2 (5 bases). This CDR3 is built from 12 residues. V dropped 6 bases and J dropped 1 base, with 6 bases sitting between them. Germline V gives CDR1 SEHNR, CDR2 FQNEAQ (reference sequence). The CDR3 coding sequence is TGTGCCAGCAGGGACTTCCAAGAGACCCAGTACTTC. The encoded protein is CASRDFQETQYF.

The CDR3 region has the DNA TGCGCCAGCAGCCAAGCGTTCGGGGGGGCAACCTATGGCTACACCTTC. This translates into CASSQAFGGATYGYTF. This chain uses TRBV4-3 with TRBJ1-2, with D tentatively TRBD1 (6 bases). This CDR3 region has 16 residues. The V gene's germline CDR1 is LGHNA and CDR2 YSLEER. Trimming removed 1 base from V and 4 bases from J, with 16 bases in between.

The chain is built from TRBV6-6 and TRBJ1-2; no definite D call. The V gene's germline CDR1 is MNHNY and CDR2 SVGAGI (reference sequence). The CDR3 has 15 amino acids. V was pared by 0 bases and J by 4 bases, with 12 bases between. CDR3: CASSYSMEMAYGYTF. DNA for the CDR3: TGTGCCAGCAGTTACTCGATGGAGATGGCCTATGGCTACACCTTC.

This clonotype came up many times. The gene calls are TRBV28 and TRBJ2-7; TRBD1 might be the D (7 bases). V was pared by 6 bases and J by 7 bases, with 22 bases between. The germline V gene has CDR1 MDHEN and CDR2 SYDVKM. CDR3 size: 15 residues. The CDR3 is CASRPLGQTSGEQYF. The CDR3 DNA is TGTGCCAGCAGACCCCTGGGACAGACTAGTGGGGAGCAGTACTTC.

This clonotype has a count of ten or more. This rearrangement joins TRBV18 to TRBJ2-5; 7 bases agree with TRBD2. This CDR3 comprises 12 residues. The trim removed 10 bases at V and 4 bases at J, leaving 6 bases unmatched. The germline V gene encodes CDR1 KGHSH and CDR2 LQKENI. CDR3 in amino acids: CATAGVRETQYF. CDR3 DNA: TGTGCCACCGCGGGAGTCAGAGAGACCCAGTACTTC.

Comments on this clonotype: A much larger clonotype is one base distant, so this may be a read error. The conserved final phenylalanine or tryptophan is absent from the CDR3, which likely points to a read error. This CDR3 is CSVETRGGVYGYTL. Written as DNA, the CDR3 is TGCAGCGTTGAAACCCGTGGGGGAGTCTATGGCTACACCCTC. The rearrangement links TRBV29-1 to TRBJ1-2; TRBD1 is a possible D gene (5 bases). Germline values: CDR1 SQVTM, CDR2 ANQGSEA. V shed 2 bases and J shed 4 bases, with 14 bases lying between them. The CDR3 covers 14 residues.

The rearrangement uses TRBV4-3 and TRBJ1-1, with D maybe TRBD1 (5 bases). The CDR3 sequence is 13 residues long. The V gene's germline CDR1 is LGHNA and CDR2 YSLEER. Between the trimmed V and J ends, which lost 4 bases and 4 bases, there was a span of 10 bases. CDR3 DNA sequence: TGCGCCAGCAGCCTTAGCCAGGGCACTGAAGCTTTCTTT. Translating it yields CASSLSQGTEAFF.

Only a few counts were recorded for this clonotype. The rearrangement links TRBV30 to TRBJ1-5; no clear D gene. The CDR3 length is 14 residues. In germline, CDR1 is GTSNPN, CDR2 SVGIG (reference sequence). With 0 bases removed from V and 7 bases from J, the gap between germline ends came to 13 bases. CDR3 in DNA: TGTGCCTGGAGTGTACGTTTAGGGTTACAGCCCCAGCATTTT. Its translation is CAWSVRLGLQPQHF.

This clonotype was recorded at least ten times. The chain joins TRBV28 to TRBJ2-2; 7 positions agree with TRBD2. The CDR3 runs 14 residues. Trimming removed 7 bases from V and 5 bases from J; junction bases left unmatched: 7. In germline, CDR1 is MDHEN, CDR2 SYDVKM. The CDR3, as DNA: TGTGCCAGCATAACAGCGGGGTTGACCGGGGAGCTGTTTTTT. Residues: CASITAGLTGELFF. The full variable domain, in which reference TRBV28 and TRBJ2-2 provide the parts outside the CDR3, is DVKVTQSSRYLVKRTGEKVFLECVQDMDHENMFWYRQDPGLGLRLIYFSYDVKMKEKGDIPEGYSVSREKKERFSLILESASTNQTSMYLCASITAGLTGELFFGEGSRLTVL.

This CDR3 reads CASSWGQGRNSPLHF. For the CDR3, the DNA is TGTGCCAGCAGCTGGGGACAGGGGCGAAATTCACCCCTCCACTTT. J is TRBJ1-6 and V is TRBV5-8; 10 nucleotides match TRBD1. Losses at the gene ends were 3 bases for V and 7 bases for J; bases not matched to a gene: 4. Germline V CDR1 and CDR2: SGHTS, YDEGEE. CDR3 size: 15 residues.

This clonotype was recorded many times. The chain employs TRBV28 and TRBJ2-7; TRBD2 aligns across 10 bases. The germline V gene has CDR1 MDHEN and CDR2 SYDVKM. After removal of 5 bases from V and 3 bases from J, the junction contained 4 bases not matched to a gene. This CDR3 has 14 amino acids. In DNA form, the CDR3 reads TGTGCCAGCAGTCTCGGGACTAGCGTCTACGAGCAGTACTTC. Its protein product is CASSLGTSVYEQYF.

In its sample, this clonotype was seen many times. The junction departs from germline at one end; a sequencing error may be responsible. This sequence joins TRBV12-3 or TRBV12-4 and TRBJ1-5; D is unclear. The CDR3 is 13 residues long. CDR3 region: CASSLGQDQPQHF. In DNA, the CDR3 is TGTGCCAGCAGCTTAGGGCAAGATCAGCCCCAGCATTTT.

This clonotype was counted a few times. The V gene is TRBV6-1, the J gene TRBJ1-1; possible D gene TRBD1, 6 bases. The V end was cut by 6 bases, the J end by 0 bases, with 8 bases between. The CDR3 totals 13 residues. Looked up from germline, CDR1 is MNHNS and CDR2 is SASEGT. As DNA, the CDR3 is TGTGCCAGCAGGGACAGAATGAACACTGAAGCTTTCTTT. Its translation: CASRDRMNTEAFF.

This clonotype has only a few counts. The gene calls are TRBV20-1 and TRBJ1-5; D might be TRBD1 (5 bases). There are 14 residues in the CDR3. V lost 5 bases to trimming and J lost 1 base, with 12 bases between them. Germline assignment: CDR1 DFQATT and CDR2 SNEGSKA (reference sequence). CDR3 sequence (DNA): TGCAGTGCTGGGTCGTGGGACAGCAATCAGCCCCAGCATTTT. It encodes CSAGSWDSNQPQHF.

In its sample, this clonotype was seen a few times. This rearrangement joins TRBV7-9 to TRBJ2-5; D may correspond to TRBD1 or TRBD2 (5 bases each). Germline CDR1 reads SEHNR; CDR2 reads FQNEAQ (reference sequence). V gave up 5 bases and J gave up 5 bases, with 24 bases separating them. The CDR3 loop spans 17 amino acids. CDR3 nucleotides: TGTGCCAGCAGCGAATTCACTCGGGACCGAGCGGTTGAGACCCAGTACTTC. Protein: CASSEFTRDRAVETQYF. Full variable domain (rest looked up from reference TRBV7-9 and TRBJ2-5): DTGVSQNPRHKITKRGQNVTFRCDPISEHNRLYWYRQTLGQGPEFLTYFQNEAQLEKSRLLSDRFSAERPKGSFSTLEIQRTEQGDSAMYLCASSEFTRDRAVETQYFGPGTRLLVL.

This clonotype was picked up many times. The CDR3 sequence: CASSPWGGVGNTEAFF. The CDR3 coding sequence is TGTGCCAGCAGCCCCTGGGGCGGGGTAGGAAACACTGAAGCTTTCTTT. V is TRBV3-1 and J is TRBJ1-1; D possibly corresponds to TRBD1 (5 bases). This CDR3 is 16 amino acids long. Germline lookup yields CDR1 LGHDT and CDR2 YNNKEL (reference sequence). Trimming cost V 4 bases and J 2 bases, with 17 bases left between them.

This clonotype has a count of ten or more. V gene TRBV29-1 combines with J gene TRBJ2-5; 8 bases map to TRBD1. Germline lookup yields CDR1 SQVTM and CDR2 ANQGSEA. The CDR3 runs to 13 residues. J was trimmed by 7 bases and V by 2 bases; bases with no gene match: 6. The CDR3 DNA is TGCAGCGTTGAAAGGACAGGGAGTCGGACCCAGTACTTC. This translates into CSVERTGSRTQYF.

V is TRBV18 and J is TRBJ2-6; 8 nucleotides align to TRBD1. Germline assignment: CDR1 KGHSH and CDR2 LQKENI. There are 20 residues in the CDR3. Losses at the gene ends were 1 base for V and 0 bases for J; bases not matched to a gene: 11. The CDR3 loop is CASSPLFGTGDSSGANVLTF. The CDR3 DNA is TGTGCCAGCTCACCACTTTTCGGGACAGGCGACTCCTCTGGGGCCAACGTCCTGACTTTC.

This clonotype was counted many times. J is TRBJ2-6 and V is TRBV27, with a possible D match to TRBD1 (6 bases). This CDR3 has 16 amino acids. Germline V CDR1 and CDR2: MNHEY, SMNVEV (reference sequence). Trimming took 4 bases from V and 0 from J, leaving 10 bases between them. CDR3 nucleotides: TGTGCCAGCAGTTCCCTACAGGGCTCTGGGGCCAACGTCCTGACTTTC. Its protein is CASSSLQGSGANVLTF. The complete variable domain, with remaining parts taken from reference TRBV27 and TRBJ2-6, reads EAQVTQNPRYLITVTGKKLTVTCSQNMNHEYMSWYRQDPGLGLRQIYYSMNVEVTDKGDVPEGYKVSRKEKRNFPLILESPSPNQTSLYFCASSSLQGSGANVLTFGAGSRLTVL.

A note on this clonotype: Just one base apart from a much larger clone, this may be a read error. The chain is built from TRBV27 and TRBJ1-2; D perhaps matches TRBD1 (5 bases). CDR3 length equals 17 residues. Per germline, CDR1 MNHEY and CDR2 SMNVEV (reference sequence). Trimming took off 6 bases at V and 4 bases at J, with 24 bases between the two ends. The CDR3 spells CASSPIASGTISYGYTF. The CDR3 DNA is TGTGCCAGCAGCCCCATCGCCTCCGGGACGATAAGCTATGGCTACACCTTC.

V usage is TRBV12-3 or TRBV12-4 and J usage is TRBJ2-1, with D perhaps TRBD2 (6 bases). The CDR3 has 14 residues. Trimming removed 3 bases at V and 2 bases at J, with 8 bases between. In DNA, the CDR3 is TGTGCCAGCAGTTTGGGGAGGCCCTACAATGAGCAGTTCTTC. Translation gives CASSLGRPYNEQFF.